Listed below are T cell receptor beta chains from one sample, sequenced in a study of T cells after yellow fever vaccination. TCRdb redid the calling of the 5' RACE reads with MiXCR, one entry per CDR3 protein. This table has some 170,000 distinct CDR3 sequences, over 7% appearing once. Sequencing was performed on CD8+ T cells sorted from PBMCs, taken 45 days after the yellow fever booster vaccination. Receptors were obtained from a man between 18 and 29 years old who received the YFV17D yellow fever vaccine. The CDR3 runs from the conserved cysteine through the conserved F or W. Fields, in order: V gene, clone size, J gene, D gene, CDR3 DNA, CDR3 protein. The D gene is left open where the match is weak. Size is omitted from some rows. Given values are once, few, many or a class for expanded clones.

TRBV4-2	many	TRBJ1-4	TRBD1	TGTGCCAGCAGCCAAGATCCAGGGACAGGGAATGAAAAACTGTTTTTT	CASSQDPGTGNEKLFF
TRBV4-3	few	TRBJ1-1	.	TGCGCCAGCAGCCAAGACAGTTACACTGAAGCTTTCTTT	CASSQDSYTEAFF
TRBV28	few	TRBJ2-3	TRBD2	TGTGCCAGCAGTTTAGCGGGGGGAACTTTAATATTAAGCACAGATACGCAGTATTTT	CASSLAGGTLILSTDTQYF
TRBV12-3/TRBV12-4	many	TRBJ1-4	.	TGTGCCAGCAGGGGCTCGGGCCCAACTAATGAAAAACTGTTTTTT	CASRGSGPTNEKLFF
TRBV5-6	.	TRBJ1-2	.	TGTGCCAGCAGCCGCGAGGGCCGATCAACGAGAAACTATGGCTACACCTTC	CASSREGRSTRNYGYTF
TRBV3-1	many	TRBJ1-5	TRBD1	TGTGCCAGCAGCCTAGGGACAGGAAATCAGCCCCAGCATTTT	CASSLGTGNQPQHF
TRBV11-2	.	TRBJ1-1	.	TGTGCCAGTTCCCGAGGGGGGGAGCGAGCTTTCTTT	CASSRGGERAFF
TRBV5-1	.	TRBJ2-3	.	TGCGCCAGCAGCTTAATCGGAGGTTCAAGCACAGATACGCAGTATTTT	CASSLIGGSSTDTQYF
TRBV7-9	many	TRBJ2-5	.	TGTGCCAGCAGCGCCCGGGAGAGGCTCGGAGAGACCCAGTACTTC	CASSARERLGETQYF
TRBV7-2	few	TRBJ1-1	TRBD1	TGTGCCAGCAGCTTGGACAGGGGGTGGACTGAAGCTTTCTTT	CASSLDRGWTEAFF
TRBV6-5	.	TRBJ2-1	TRBD2	TGTGCCAGCAGTTGGACTAGCGGGGGCCTAAATGAGCAGTTCTTC	CASSWTSGGLNEQFF
TRBV4-3	.	TRBJ2-1	TRBD2	TGCGCCAGCAGCCCCGTAGCGGGGGGGCTAAATGAGCAGTTCTTC	CASSPVAGGLNEQFF
TRBV6-5	many	TRBJ2-1	.	TGTGCCAGCAGTTACTGGGATGAGCAGTTCTTC	CASSYWDEQFF
TRBV6-2/TRBV6-3	.	TRBJ1-1	.	TGTGCCAGCAGTTACTCGGGACCCACCCGGGTCTTT	CASSYSGPTRVF
TRBV6-2/TRBV6-3	.	TRBJ2-1	TRBD1	TGTGCCAGCAGTCCCCCTTTTGTAGGGGGCGCTTACAATGAGCAGTTCTTC	CASSPPFVGGAYNEQFF
TRBV3-1	.	TRBJ2-7	.	TGTGCCAGCAGCCCAGGACAGACAGACTACGAGCAGTACTTC	CASSPGQTDYEQYF
TRBV6-2/TRBV6-3	many	TRBJ1-5	.	TGTGCCAGCAGTTACTTTACAGGGCCAGTTCAGCCCCAGCATTTT	CASSYFTGPVQPQHF
TRBV21-1	few	TRBJ2-3	.	TGTGCCAGACCTAGGGCAGCTAGCACAGATACGCAGTATTTT	CARPRAASTDTQYF
TRBV9	many	TRBJ2-3	TRBD2	TGTGCCAGCAGCGTAGGCGGGGGGAGCACAGATACGCAGTATTTT	CASSVGGGSTDTQYF
TRBV7-9	many	TRBJ2-1	.	TGTGCCAGCAGCTTAGTTGCAGGGACCCCCGGCGGTGAGCAGTTCTTC	CASSLVAGTPGGEQFF
TRBV6-5	.	TRBJ1-2	TRBD1	TGTGCCACCCGAGGACAGGGTCTCGATGGCTACACCTTC	CATRGQGLDGYTF
TRBV4-1	few	TRBJ2-3	.	TGCGCCAGCAGCCGACACCCCTCCGGGACACCTCCCACAGATACGCAGTATTTT	CASSRHPSGTPPTDTQYF
TRBV4-1	few	TRBJ2-3	TRBD2	TGCGCCAGCAGCCCTAGGGCTAGCGGGGGGGCAACAGATACGCAGTATTTT	CASSPRASGGATDTQYF
TRBV6-5	few	TRBJ2-5	.	TGTGCCAGCAGTTACGCCAACCAAGAGACCCAGTACTTC	CASSYANQETQYF
TRBV5-1	.	TRBJ2-2	TRBD2	TGCGCCAGCAGCTTGTGGCGGGAGACCGGGGAGCTGTTTTTT	CASSLWRETGELFF
TRBV7-9	many	TRBJ1-6	.	TGTGCCAGCAGCTTAGTGGGTTCACCCCTCCACTTT	CASSLVGSPLHF
TRBV7-9	few	TRBJ2-3	.	TGTGCCAGCAGCTTTCGTAGCGGTAGCACAGATACGCAGTATTTT	CASSFRSGSTDTQYF
TRBV5-4	.	TRBJ2-2	TRBD2	TGTGCCAGCAGCCCAGATTTAACCGGGACTAGCCACACCGGGGAGCTGTTTTTT	CASSPDLTGTSHTGELFF
TRBV5-4	.	TRBJ2-2	TRBD2	TGTGCCAGCAGCTGGGAGGGGACCAACCCGAACACCGGGGAGCTGTTTTTT	CASSWEGTNPNTGELFF
TRBV4-1	few	TRBJ1-3	.	TGCGCCAGCAGCCAAAAGAGCCCCGCAGGAGGTGGAAACACCATATATTTT	CASSQKSPAGGGNTIYF
TRBV6-5	few	TRBJ1-1	.	TGTGCCAGCAGTTACTCTACAGTATCTAACACTGAAGCTTTCTTT	CASSYSTVSNTEAFF
TRBV5-5	few	TRBJ2-2	.	TGTGCCAGCAGCTTGGCCCCAGTGCGGGAGAACACCGGGGAGCTGTTTTTT	CASSLAPVRENTGELFF
TRBV4-2	.	TRBJ2-3	.	TGTGCCAGCAGCCAAATCAGTAGCACAGATACGCAGTATTTT	CASSQISSTDTQYF
TRBV2	few	TRBJ2-3	.	TGTGCCAGCAGTGAGATTACAGAAGTCCCCACAGATACGCAGTATTTT	CASSEITEVPTDTQYF
TRBV4-1	many	TRBJ2-7	.	TGCGCCAGCAGCCAACGCTTTGGGAGTTCCTACGAGCAGTACTTC	CASSQRFGSSYEQYF
TRBV13	.	TRBJ1-3	.	TGTGCCAGCAGCTTAAGGACAAGCCGCGGGACTGGAAACACCATATATTTT	CASSLRTSRGTGNTIYF
TRBV5-4	.	TRBJ2-5	.	TGTGCCAGCAGCTTGGAGGGTGTACAAGAGACCCAGTACTTC	CASSLEGVQETQYF
TRBV7-9	.	TRBJ1-6	.	TGTGCCAGCAGCCTCCAGGGTAATAATTCACCCCTCCACTTT	CASSLQGNNSPLHF
TRBV7-2	few	TRBJ1-2	.	TGTGCCAGCAGCTTAGGATATCGGCAGGAGGGATACTATGGCTACACCTTC	CASSLGYRQEGYYGYTF
TRBV7-6	many	TRBJ1-4	.	TGTGCCAGCAGCTTAGGAATGGCTAATGAAAAACTGTTTTTT	CASSLGMANEKLFF
TRBV4-2	few	TRBJ1-1	.	TGTGCCAGCAGCCAAGGAACTCTGGAAGCTTTCTTT	CASSQGTLEAFF
TRBV15	few	TRBJ2-3	TRBD1	TGTGCCACCAGCAGAGAAGCAGGGGGTGATACGCAGTATTTT	CATSREAGGDTQYF
TRBV7-2	.	TRBJ1-4	.	TGTGCCAGCAGCTTAGCTGGGACGTTGAAACTGTTTTTT	CASSLAGTLKLFF
TRBV9	many	TRBJ2-7	.	TGTGCCAGCGGCCAGGGGGGACCTTACGAGCAGTACTTC	CASGQGGPYEQYF
TRBV5-1	few	TRBJ2-5	.	TGCGCCAGCAGCTCAGACAGAGCCCAAGAGACCCAGTACTTC	CASSSDRAQETQYF
TRBV7-9	once	TRBJ2-3	.	TGTGCCAGCGAGTACATCCGGCCCTTAGATACGCAGTATTTT	CASEYIRPLDTQYF
TRBV7-9	many	TRBJ1-5	.	TGTGCCAGCAGCGGGACTGATAGCAATCAGCCCCAGCATTTT	CASSGTDSNQPQHF
TRBV13	.	TRBJ2-7	TRBD1	TGTGCCAGCAGCTACGATGGGACAGGGGGACGCTACGAGCAGTACTTC	CASSYDGTGGRYEQYF
TRBV5-4	.	TRBJ2-1	TRBD2	TGTGCCAGCAGCTGGGGGGGGAATGAGCAGTTCTTC	CASSWGGNEQFF
TRBV7-9	few	TRBJ2-1	.	TGTGCCACCTCGCCGGACACAGACTACAATGAGCAGTTCTTC	CATSPDTDYNEQFF
TRBV21-1	.	TRBJ2-2	.	TGTGCCAGCAGCAAAGAACAGGGAAACACCGGGGAGCTGTTTTTT	CASSKEQGNTGELFF
TRBV4-1	.	TRBJ1-4	.	TGCGCCAGCAGCCACCCCGGGGGCTCGACTAATGAAAAACTGTTTTTT	CASSHPGGSTNEKLFF